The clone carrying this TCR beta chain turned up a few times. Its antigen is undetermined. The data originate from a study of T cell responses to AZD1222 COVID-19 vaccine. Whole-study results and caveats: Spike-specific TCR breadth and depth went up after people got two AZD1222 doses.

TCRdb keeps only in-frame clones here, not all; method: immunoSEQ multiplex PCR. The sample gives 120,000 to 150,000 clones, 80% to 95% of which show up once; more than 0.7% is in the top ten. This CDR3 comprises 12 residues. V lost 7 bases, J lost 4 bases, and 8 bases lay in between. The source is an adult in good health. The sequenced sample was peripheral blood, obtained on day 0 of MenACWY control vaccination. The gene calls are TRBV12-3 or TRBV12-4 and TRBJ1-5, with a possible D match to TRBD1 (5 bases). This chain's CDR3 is CASNKGNQPQHF. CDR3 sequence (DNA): TGTGCCAGCAACAAGGGGAATCAGCCCCAGCATTTT.